This T cell receptor beta chain was sequenced during a study of cytomegalovirus exposure and HLA in healthy donors. General study findings and limits: Looking again later, the authors saw that most CMV-associated TCR beta chains seemed HLA-restricted.

This clone was observed a handful of times. Its specificity is not known. The PCR made use of 60 Vbeta and 13 Jbeta primers. Profiling relied on immunoSEQ multiplex PCR, and the TCRdb table lists in-frame clones only, not all of them. The repertoire includes 150,000 or so clones, approximately 80% of them detected once, and nearly 4% sits in the top ten. This CDR3 is 13 amino acids long. The germline CDR1 and CDR2 sequences are SQVTM and ANQGSEA. Germline trimming cut 8 bases from V and 7 bases from J; bases unmatched to any gene: 7. What was sequenced was PBMCs. The chain joins TRBV29-1 to TRBJ2-7, with 14 positions matching TRBD2. The clonotype was recovered from a male donor in good health and CMV-seronegative. The CDR3 loop is CSIGTSGSGEQYF. The DNA of the CDR3 is TGCAGCATCGGGACTAGCGGGAGCGGTGAGCAGTACTTC.